This T cell receptor (beta chain) derives from a study of blood T cells in healthy people across ages. This CDR3 is built from 15 residues. Between the trimmed V and J ends, which lost 3 bases and 0 bases, there was a span of 9 bases. Per germline, CDR1 MDHEN and CDR2 SYDVKM. Using a J-beta primer mix together with a sample-barcoded 5' primer, a second PCR was run for about 6 to 12 cycles. MiXCR, applied by TCRdb to the 5' RACE reads, yields one record per CDR3 protein. The profile shows over a million distinct CDR3 sequences, around 55% of them singletons. J is TRBJ2-1 and V is TRBV28; D gene uncertain. The sample was blood. This receptor was obtained from a man aged 18-30 years in good health. CDR3 DNA: TGTGCCAGCAGTTTCCACCAGAGCTCCTACAATGAGCAGTTCTTC. Translating gives CASSFHQSSYNEQFF.